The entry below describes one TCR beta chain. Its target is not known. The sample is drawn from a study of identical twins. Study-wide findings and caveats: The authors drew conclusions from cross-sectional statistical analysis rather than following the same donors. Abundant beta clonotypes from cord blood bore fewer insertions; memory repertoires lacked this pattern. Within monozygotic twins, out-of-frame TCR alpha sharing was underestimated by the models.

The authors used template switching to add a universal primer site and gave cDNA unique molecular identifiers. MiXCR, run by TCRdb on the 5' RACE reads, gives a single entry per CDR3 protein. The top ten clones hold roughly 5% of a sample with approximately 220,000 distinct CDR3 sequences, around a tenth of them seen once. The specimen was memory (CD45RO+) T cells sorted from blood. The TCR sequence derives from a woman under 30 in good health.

CDR3 nucleotides: TGCAGCGCGGGACAGGGAGATGAAAAACTGTTTTTT. Protein product: CSAGQGDEKLFF. The rearrangement links TRBV29-1 to TRBJ1-4; 9 bases map to TRBD1. Unmatched junction bases numbered 3, after V lost 7 bases and J lost 6 bases. The CDR3 is made up of 12 amino acids. Germline loops: CDR1 SQVTM, CDR2 ANQGSEA. The variable domain in full, completed from reference TRBV29-1 and TRBJ1-4, reads SAVISQKPSRDICQRGTSLTIQCQVDSQVTMMFWYRQQPGQSLTLIATANQGSEATYESGFVIDKFPISRPNLTFSTLTVSNMSPEDSSIYLCSAGQGDEKLFFGSGTQLSVL.